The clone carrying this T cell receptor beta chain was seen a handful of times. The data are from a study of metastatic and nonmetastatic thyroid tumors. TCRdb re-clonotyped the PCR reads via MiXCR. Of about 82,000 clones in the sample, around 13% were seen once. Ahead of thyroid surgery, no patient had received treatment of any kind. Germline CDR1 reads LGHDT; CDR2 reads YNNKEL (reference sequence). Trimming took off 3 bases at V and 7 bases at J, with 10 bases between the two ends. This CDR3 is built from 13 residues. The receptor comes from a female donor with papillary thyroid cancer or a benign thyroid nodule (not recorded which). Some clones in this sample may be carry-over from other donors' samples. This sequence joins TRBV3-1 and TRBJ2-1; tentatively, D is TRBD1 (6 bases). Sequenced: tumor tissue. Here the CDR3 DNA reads TGTGCCAGCAGCCATGCCCAGGGGAATGAGCAGTTCTTC. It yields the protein CASSHAQGNEQFF.